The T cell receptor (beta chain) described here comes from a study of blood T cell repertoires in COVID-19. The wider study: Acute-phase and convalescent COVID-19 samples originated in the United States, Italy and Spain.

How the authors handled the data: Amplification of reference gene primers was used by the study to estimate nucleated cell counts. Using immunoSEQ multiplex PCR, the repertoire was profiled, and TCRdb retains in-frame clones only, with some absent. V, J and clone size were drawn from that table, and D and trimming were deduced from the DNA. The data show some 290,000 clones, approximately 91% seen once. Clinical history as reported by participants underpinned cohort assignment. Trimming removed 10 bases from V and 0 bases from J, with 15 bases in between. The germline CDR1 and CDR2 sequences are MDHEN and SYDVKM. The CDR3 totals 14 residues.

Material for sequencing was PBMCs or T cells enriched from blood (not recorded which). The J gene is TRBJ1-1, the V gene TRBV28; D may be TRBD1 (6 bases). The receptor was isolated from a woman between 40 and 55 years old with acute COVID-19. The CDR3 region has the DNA TGTGCCACCCTGACGGGACATTTGAACACTGAAGCTTTCTTT. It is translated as CATLTGHLNTEAFF.